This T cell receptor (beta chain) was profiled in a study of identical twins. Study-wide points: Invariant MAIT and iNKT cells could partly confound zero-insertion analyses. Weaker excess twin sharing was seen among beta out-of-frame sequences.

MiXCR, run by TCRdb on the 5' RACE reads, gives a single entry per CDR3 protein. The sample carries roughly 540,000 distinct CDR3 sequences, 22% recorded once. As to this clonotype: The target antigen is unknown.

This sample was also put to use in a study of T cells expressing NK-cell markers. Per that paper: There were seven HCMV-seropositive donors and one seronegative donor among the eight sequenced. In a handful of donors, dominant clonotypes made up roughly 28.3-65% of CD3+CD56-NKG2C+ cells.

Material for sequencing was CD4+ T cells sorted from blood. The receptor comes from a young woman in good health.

As DNA, the CDR3 is TGCGCCAGCAGCTTGGCCTTGGGGGAAAACATTCAGTACTTC. This sequence encodes CASSLALGENIQYF. The chain has TRBV5-1 and TRBJ2-4, with D perhaps TRBD1 or TRBD2 (5 bases each). The CDR3 has 14 residues. Germline V gene sequence: CDR1 SGHRS, CDR2 YFSETQ. Trimming shortened V by 0 bases and J by 5 bases, and 9 bases separated the two germline ends.